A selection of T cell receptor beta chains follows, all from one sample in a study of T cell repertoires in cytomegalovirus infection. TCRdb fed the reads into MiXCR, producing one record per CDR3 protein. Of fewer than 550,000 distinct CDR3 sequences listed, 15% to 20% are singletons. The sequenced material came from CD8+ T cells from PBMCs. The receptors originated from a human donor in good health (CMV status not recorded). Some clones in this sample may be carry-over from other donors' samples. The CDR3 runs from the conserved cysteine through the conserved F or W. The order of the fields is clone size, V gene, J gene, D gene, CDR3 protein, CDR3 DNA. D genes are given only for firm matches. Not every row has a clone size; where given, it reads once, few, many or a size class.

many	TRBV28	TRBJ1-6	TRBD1	CASSSRGLNSPLHF	TGTGCCAGCAGCTCCAGGGGGTTGAATTCACCCCTCCACTTT
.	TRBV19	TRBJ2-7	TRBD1	CASSIIGTAYEQYF	TGTGCCAGTAGTATAATCGGGACAGCCTACGAGCAGTACTTC
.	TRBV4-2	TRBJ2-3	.	CASSQDLGGQYF	TGTGCCAGCAGCCAAGATTTGGGGGGGCAGTATTTT
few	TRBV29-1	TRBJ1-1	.	CSVGADTEAFF	TGCAGCGTTGGCGCCGACACTGAAGCTTTCTTT
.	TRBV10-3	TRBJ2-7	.	CAISESQTYEQYF	TGTGCCATCAGTGAGTCTCAGACTTACGAGCAGTACTTC
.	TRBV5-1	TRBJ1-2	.	CASSATGWLDYGYTF	TGCGCCAGCAGCGCCACAGGGTGGCTTGACTATGGCTACACCTTC
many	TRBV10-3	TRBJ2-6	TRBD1	CAIRVWDRGRGANVLTF	TGTGCCATCAGAGTATGGGACAGGGGAAGAGGGGCCAACGTCCTGACTTTC
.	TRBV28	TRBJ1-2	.	CASRETANYGYTF	TGTGCCAGCAGGGAGACAGCGAACTATGGCTACACCTTC
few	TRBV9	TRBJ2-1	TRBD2	CASSVSLAGLSSYNEQFF	TGTGCCAGCAGCGTAAGCCTAGCGGGCCTTAGCTCCTACAATGAGCAGTTCTTC
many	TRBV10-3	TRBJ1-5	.	CAISARGSNQPQHF	TGTGCCATCAGTGCGAGGGGATCTAATCAGCCCCAGCATTTT
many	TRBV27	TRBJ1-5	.	CASSPGISGDQPQHF	TGTGCCAGCAGTCCAGGCATTAGTGGCGATCAGCCCCAGCATTTT
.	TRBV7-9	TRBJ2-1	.	CASSLGPLQGSNEQFF	TGTGCCAGCAGCTTAGGTCCGTTACAGGGAAGCAATGAGCAGTTCTTC
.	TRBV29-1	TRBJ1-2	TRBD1	CSVDEGGSYGYTF	TGCAGCGTCGATGAAGGGGGCAGCTATGGCTACACCTTC
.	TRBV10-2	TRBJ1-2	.	CASSDGAAGGGYTF	TGCGCCAGCAGTGACGGGGCCGCTGGGGGTGGCTACACCTTC
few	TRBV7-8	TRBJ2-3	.	CASSSAGGTGITDTQYF	TGTGCCAGCAGCTCCGCGGGGGGGACAGGGATCACAGATACGCAGTATTTT
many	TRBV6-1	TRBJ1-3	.	CASSGRGSSGNTIYF	TGTGCCAGCAGTGGTCGGGGTTCCTCTGGAAACACCATATATTTT
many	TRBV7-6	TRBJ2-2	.	CASSPRWGQNTGELFF	TGTGCCAGCAGCCCTAGGTGGGGGCAGAACACCGGGGAGCTGTTTTTT
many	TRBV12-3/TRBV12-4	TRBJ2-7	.	CASREDGTTYEQYF	TGTGCCAGCAGGGAAGACGGAACTACCTACGAGCAGTACTTC
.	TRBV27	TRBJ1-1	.	CATSRKGYTEAFF	TGTGCCACCAGCAGAAAGGGGTACACTGAAGCTTTCTTT
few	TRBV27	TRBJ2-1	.	CASQGSYNEQFF	TGTGCCAGTCAGGGATCCTACAATGAGCAGTTCTTC
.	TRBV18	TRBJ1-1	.	CASSPPLGEAFF	TGTGCCAGCTCACCACCGCTGGGTGAAGCTTTCTTT
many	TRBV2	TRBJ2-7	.	CASSEAVQYF	TGTGCCAGCAGTGAAGCCGTGCAGTACTTC
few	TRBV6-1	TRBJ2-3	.	CASSEANTDTQYF	TGTGCCAGCAGTGAAGCAAACACAGATACGCAGTATTTT
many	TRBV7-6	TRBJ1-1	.	CASSLDYNTEAFF	TGTGCCAGCAGCTTAGATTACAACACTGAAGCTTTCTTT
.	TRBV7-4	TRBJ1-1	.	CASSGRVFTEAFF	TGTGCCAGCAGCGGGAGGGTATTCACTGAAGCTTTCTTT
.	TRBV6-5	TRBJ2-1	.	CASSYSRSGYNEQFF	TGTGCCAGCAGTTACTCGAGAAGCGGCTACAATGAGCAGTTCTTC
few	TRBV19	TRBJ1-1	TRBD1	CASLRQGNTEAFF	TGTGCCAGTCTACGACAGGGGAACACTGAAGCTTTCTTT
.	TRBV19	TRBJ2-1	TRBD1	CASTPDRDRGRNEQFF	TGTGCCAGTACTCCCGACCGGGACAGGGGTCGAAATGAGCAGTTCTTC
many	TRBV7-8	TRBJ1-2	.	CASSLAGIKGYGYTF	TGTGCCAGCAGCTTAGCAGGAATAAAGGGCTATGGCTACACCTTC
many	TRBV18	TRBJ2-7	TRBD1	CASSLYVPGQEGYEQYF	TGTGCCAGCTCTCTTTACGTTCCGGGACAGGAGGGCTACGAGCAGTACTTC
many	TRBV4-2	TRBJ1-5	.	CASSQDTGGGQPQHF	TGTGCCAGCAGCCAAGATACGGGGGGCGGTCAGCCCCAGCATTTT
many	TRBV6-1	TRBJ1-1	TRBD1	CASSDQTGRYLNTEAFF	TGTGCCAGCAGTGATCAGACAGGGAGATATTTGAACACTGAAGCTTTCTTT